This T cell receptor (beta chain) derives from a study of CD8 T cells in ankylosing spondylitis. Study-level results: The authors found the disease-linked clones to be CD8+ and relatively rare in peripheral blood.

This clonotype was detected only a few times. What it recognizes is unknown. The CDR3 spans 13 residues. The junction had 6 bases not matched to a gene; V was cut back by 6 bases and J by 4 bases. The germline V gene encodes CDR1 SQVTM and CDR2 ANQGSEA. Generation of TCR beta libraries employed quantitative 5'-RACE incorporating molecular barcodes. Each CDR3 protein is one row after TCRdb ran MiXCR on the 5' RACE reads. The sample has 200,000 to 250,000 distinct CDR3 sequences, about 10% seen once. The chain uses TRBV29-1 and TRBJ2-5, with 9 nucleotides matching TRBD1. The TCR originated in a male donor with ankylosing spondylitis or in good health (not recorded which). Sequencing input: blood, either unsorted or a sorted T cell fraction (not recorded which). The CDR3 nucleotides read TGCAGCGTCGCCCGACAGGGGGGAGAGACCCAGTACTTC. Its translation: CSVARQGGETQYF.